This TCR beta chain was sequenced in a study of T cell responses to AZD1222 COVID-19 vaccine. Study findings and constraints: In the spike-specific TCR repertoire, nearly half reportedly target unmutated variant regions. Across spike, vaccine-associated CD4 TCRs were found, dominant at 160-218 and 743-854.

As for this clone: The antigen is unknown.

Produced via immunoSEQ multiplex PCR; TCRdb's table is partial and in-frame only. The sample lists about 120,000 clones, roughly 92% seen once, with roughly 2.5% in the top ten. The TCR originated in an adult who received the AZD1222 COVID-19 vaccine. The sequences come from peripheral blood, collected 28 days after the second AZD1222 dose.

This CDR3 is CAWSRGRSYNSPLHF. The CDR3 DNA sequence: TGTGCCTGGAGTCGGGGACGGTCCTATAATTCACCCCTCCACTTT. The chain combines TRBV30 with TRBJ1-6; possible D gene TRBD1, 5 bases. The CDR3 runs to 15 residues. The V gene lost 2 bases and the J gene lost 1 base, with 9 bases spanning the gap. CDR1 GTSNPN and CDR2 SVGIG come from the germline V gene (reference sequence).